Listed below are T cell receptor beta chains from one sample, sequenced in a study of T cells in Graves' hyperthyroidism and ophthalmopathy. One entry per CDR3 protein results from TCRdb running MiXCR on the multiplex PCR reads. The sample holds about 360,000 distinct CDR3 sequences; about 13% are singletons and the top ten take around a tenth. The sample consisted of blood. The receptors come from a woman aged 18-29 years with Graves' hyperthyroidism. CDR3s include the opening cysteine and the closing phenylalanine or tryptophan. D genes are given only for firm matches. Expanded clones are given a class, and other clones once, few, many or no size at all.

>TRBJ2-7|few|.|TRBV19
CASSIEYDSTYIYEQYF
TGTGCCAGTAGTATAGAATACGACAGTACTTATATCTACGAGCAGTACTTC
>TRBJ1-2|many|.|TRBV20-1
CSARMTVGYTF
TGCAGTGCTAGAATGACGGTCGGCTACACCTTC
>TRBJ1-5|.|TRBD1|TRBV20-1
CSAWAGQGAQPQHF
TGCAGTGCTTGGGCGGGACAGGGGGCTCAGCCCCAGCATTTT
>TRBJ2-3|few|.|TRBV11-3
CASSTGVETDTQYF
TGTGCCAGCAGCACCGGGGTGGAGACAGATACGCAGTATTTT
>TRBJ2-1|.|TRBD2|TRBV20-1
CSASLAVFNEQFF
TGCAGTGCTAGCCTAGCGGTATTCAATGAGCAGTTCTTC
>TRBJ2-1|many|TRBD2|TRBV28
CASSLFSGGAYEQFF
TGTGCCAGCAGTTTATTTAGCGGGGGGGCTTATGAGCAGTTCTTC
>TRBJ2-1|few|.|TRBV6-1
CASTLVRGGGNEQFF
TGTGCCAGCACCCTCGTAAGGGGGGGGGGCAATGAGCAGTTCTTC
>TRBJ2-5|many|TRBD2|TRBV7-2
CASSLGGLAGLETQYF
TGTGCCAGCAGCCTCGGCGGGCTAGCGGGTTTGGAGACCCAGTACTTC
>TRBJ2-6|.|.|TRBV3-1
CASSSGRWGANVLTF
TGTGCCAGCAGCTCAGGACGGTGGGGGGCCAACGTCCTGACTTTC
>TRBJ1-2|many|.|TRBV9
CASSTSGTYGYTF
TGTGCCAGCAGCACCTCCGGGACGTATGGCTACACCTTC
>TRBJ2-1|many|TRBD1|TRBV2
CASSLRDRGLNEQFF
TGTGCCAGCAGCCTCCGGGACAGGGGCCTAAATGAGCAGTTCTTC
>TRBJ2-4|many|.|TRBV20-1
CSAVGNIQYF
TGCAGTGCCGTCGGAAACATTCAGTACTTC
>TRBJ1-4|many|.|TRBV3-1
CASSFFRAKNEKLFF
TGTGCCAGCAGCTTTTTCCGGGCCAAGAATGAAAAACTGTTTTTT
>TRBJ1-1|few|.|TRBV19
CASSTWSTGENTEAFF
TGTGCCAGTAGTACATGGTCAACGGGGGAAAACACTGAAGCTTTCTTT
>TRBJ2-7|many|.|TRBV3-1
CASSQDRGPSYEQYF
TGTGCCAGCAGCCAAGATCGGGGGCCTTCCTACGAGCAGTACTTC
>TRBJ2-1|many|TRBD2|TRBV2
CASSVGGGVYNEQFF
TGTGCCAGCAGTGTTGGGGGGGGGGTTTACAATGAGCAGTTCTTC
>TRBJ2-7|many|.|TRBV18
CASSRLEGDEQYF
TGTGCCAGCTCGCGACTAGAGGGCGACGAGCAGTACTTC
>TRBJ1-3|.|.|TRBV4-2
CASSRSHSGRSGNTIYF
TGTGCCAGCAGCCGATCTCACAGCGGCCGCTCTGGAAACACCATATATTTT
>TRBJ2-7|many|.|TRBV6-2/TRBV6-3
CASSYGGTSYEQYF
TGTGCCAGCAGTTACGGCGGCACCTCCTACGAGCAGTACTTC
>TRBJ2-7|many|TRBD2|TRBV4-3
CASSRYLAASSYEQYF
TGCGCCAGCAGCCGGTATCTAGCGGCCAGCTCCTACGAGCAGTACTTC